Shown below are 5 T cell receptor beta chains from a single sample sequenced in a study of T cell clones after liver transplantation. Measured with immunoSEQ multiplex PCR; TCRdb has only the in-frame clones, and not every one. The table includes just over 9,000 clones, 75% to 80% detected once. The sequencing used CD8+ T cells from blood, collected before liver transplant. The receptor set was obtained from a human donor who received a liver transplant.

The chain is built from TRBV18 and TRBJ1-4, with a possible D match to TRBD1 (6 bases). V lost 3 bases and J 4 bases, leaving 18 bases between the germline ends. This CDR3 spans 17 amino acids. Germline assignment: CDR1 KGHSH and CDR2 LQKENI. This chain's CDR3 is CASSPRLGGHGNEKLFF. In DNA, the CDR3 is TGTGCCAGCTCACCCCGCTTGGGGGGGCACGGTAATGAAAAACTGTTTTTT.

This clone was seen a few times. The chain employs TRBV15 and TRBJ2-1, with D possibly being TRBD2 (6 bases). V dropped 0 bases and J dropped 5 bases, with 8 bases sitting between them. This CDR3 has 14 amino acids. The germline V gene has CDR1 LNHNV and CDR2 YYDKDF (reference sequence). This CDR3 reads CATSRELADNEQFF. The CDR3 DNA reads as TGTGCCACCAGCAGAGAACTAGCCGACAATGAGCAGTTCTTC.

This chain links TRBV5-6 with TRBJ1-2; TRBD1 agrees at 8 bases. CDR3 length: 13 residues. Trimming removed 7 bases from V and 5 bases from J; junction bases left unmatched: 7. Germline values: CDR1 SGHDT, CDR2 YYEEEE. CDR3 bases: TGTGCCAGCGCACAGGGGGAATATTATGGCTACACCTTC. Translating it yields CASAQGEYYGYTF.

CDR3 nucleotides: TGCGCCAGCAGCCAAGTCAAGGGGGCTAGGGGCGGGGAGCTGTTTTTT. It codes for CASSQVKGARGGELFF. The rearrangement joins TRBV4-1 to TRBJ2-2; 7 bases line up with TRBD1. V lost 1 base, J lost 7 bases, and 9 bases stayed unmatched. From germline, CDR1 is MGHRA and CDR2 YSYEKL. The CDR3 has 16 amino acids.

CDR3 region: CASSIQGSYEQYF. The CDR3 region has the DNA TGTGCCAGCAGTATACAGGGCTCCTACGAGCAGTACTTC. This rearrangement joins TRBV27 to TRBJ2-7; possible D gene TRBD1, 6 bases. The CDR3 runs 13 residues. From germline, CDR1 is MNHEY and CDR2 SMNVEV (reference sequence). V was cut by 5 bases and J by 0 bases, with 8 bases left in between.